This T cell receptor (beta chain) was sequenced in a study of T cells after yellow fever vaccination. Study in general: Some fractions had low cell numbers, and these were prepared with SMART-Seq v4 Ultra Low Input. Study conclusions and caveats: At under 98% for CD4 and 70% to 90% for CD8, most primary-vaccination clones showed up again after the booster. Highly abundant clonotypes carried over from the bulk population could end up in FACS-sorted repertoires as contaminants.

This clonotype has more than one count but fewer than ten. Its antigen remains unknown. Each CDR3 protein is one row after TCRdb ran MiXCR on the 5' RACE reads. The table includes 200,000 to 250,000 distinct CDR3 sequences, about 3% detected once. CDR3 length equals 15 residues. Per the germline V gene, CDR1 is MNHNY and CDR2 is SVGAGI (reference sequence). After removal of 6 bases from V and 2 bases from J, the junction contained 9 bases not matched to a gene. This clonotype was sampled from a man aged 18 to 29 who received the YFV17D yellow fever vaccine. Sequenced material: CD4+ T cells sorted from PBMCs, taken 10 days after the yellow fever booster vaccination. V is TRBV6-6 and J is TRBJ2-5, with 7 bases matching TRBD1. In nucleotides, the CDR3 is TGTGCCAGCAGATCAGACAGGGTAGGGCAAGAGACCCAGTACTTC. This encodes CASRSDRVGQETQYF.